The next 25 T cell receptor beta chains were all read from a single sample in a study of blood T cells in healthy people across ages. Next came a second PCR, run for roughly 6 to 11 cycles, which used a sample-barcoded 5' primer along with a J-beta primer mix. TCRdb redid the calling of the 5' RACE reads with MiXCR, one entry per CDR3 protein. Of 450,000 to 700,000 distinct CDR3 sequences in the sample, 25% to 30% are singletons; the top ten hold roughly 18%. Material: blood. The receptors originated from a woman in her seventies in good health.

This clonotype was detected only a few times. The J gene is TRBJ1-2, the V gene TRBV29-1; 8 bases are shared with TRBD1. The V gene's germline CDR1 is SQVTM and CDR2 ANQGSEA. The ends lost 3 bases at V and 7 bases at J; junction bases unmatched: 13. This CDR3 is built from 15 residues. CDR3 in amino acids: CSVETTGDFLSGYTF. The CDR3 bases are TGCAGCGTTGAGACGACAGGGGATTTTTTAAGTGGCTACACCTTC.

There are a few counts of this clonotype. Given a much more abundant clone one base away, this may be a read error. The V call is TRBV7-2, the J call TRBJ1-4; D remains unclear. The germline V gene has CDR1 SGHTA and CDR2 FQGNSA. CDR3 length: 14 residues. The V gene lost 5 bases and the J gene lost 10 bases, with 17 bases spanning the gap. CDR3 region: CASSKGPQGGKLFF. In nucleotides, the CDR3 is TGTGCCAGCAGCAAGGGCCCCCAAGGAGGAAAACTGTTTTTT.

This clonotype was found a few times. The chain carries TRBV20-1 and TRBJ1-5; D not certain. This CDR3 comprises 15 residues. V was clipped by 2 bases and J by 0 bases, with 11 bases between them. Germline V gene data show CDR1 as DFQATT and CDR2 as SNEGSKA (reference sequence). The CDR3 DNA follows: TGCAGTGCTAGACTAGGAGGGAATAGCAATCAGCCCCAGCATTTT. Translation: CSARLGGNSNQPQHF.

This clonotype came up a few times. The V gene is TRBV9, the J gene TRBJ1-3; no clear D. There are 14 residues in the CDR3. V shed 2 bases and J shed 4 bases, with 10 bases lying between them. Per germline, CDR1 SGDLS and CDR2 YYNGEE. CDR3 sequence reads: CASSVSTAGNTIYF. The CDR3 DNA follows: TGTGCCAGCAGCGTGTCAACAGCCGGAAACACCATATATTTT.

This clonotype appeared a few times. The chain has TRBV30 and TRBJ1-1; a weak D match, TRBD1 (5 bases). This CDR3 is built from 13 residues. CDR1 is GTSNPN and CDR2 is SVGIG in the germline V gene (reference sequence). V was clipped by 1 base and J by 1 base, with 7 bases between them. CDR3 DNA sequence: TGTGCCTGGAGTGGAGACAGGAACACTGAAGCTTTCTTT. It yields the protein CAWSGDRNTEAFF. Full variable domain (outside the CDR3, taken from reference TRBV30 and TRBJ1-1): SQTIHQWPATLVQPVGSPLSLECTVEGTSNPNLYWYRQAAGRGLQLLFYSVGIGQISSEVPQNLSASRPQDRQFILSSKKLLLSDSGFYLCAWSGDRNTEAFFGQGTRLTVV.

The table lists this clonotype with many counts. The CDR3: CSAEGRTGGYTF. CDR3 DNA: TGCAGTGCCGAAGGGAGGACAGGAGGCTACACCTTC. The V call is TRBV20-1, the J call TRBJ1-2, with 7 bases identical to TRBD1. The germline gives CDR1 DFQATT, CDR2 SNEGSKA (reference sequence). The V and J ends lost 6 bases and 8 bases, in that order; junction bases with no gene match: 9. The length of the CDR3 is 12 residues.

The sample holds a few counts of this clonotype. The chain has TRBV29-1 and TRBJ2-1; D gene ambiguous. The CDR3 loop spans 14 amino acids. Germline V lookup: CDR1 SQVTM, CDR2 ANQGSEA. Between the trimmed V and J ends, which lost 5 bases and 9 bases, there was a span of 20 bases. The CDR3 is CSVLNTINFPEQFF. CDR3 sequence (DNA): TGCAGCGTTTTAAATACCATTAACTTTCCTGAGCAGTTCTTC.

Only a few counts were recorded for this clonotype. This chain connects TRBV7-2 to TRBJ1-2; D is possibly TRBD1 (5 bases). The CDR3 runs 13 residues. Trimming took off 4 bases at V and 7 bases at J, with 13 bases between the two ends. CDR1 is SGHTA and CDR2 is FQGNSA in the germline V gene. As DNA, the CDR3 is TGTGCCAGCAGCTGGCGCCAGGGAACTGGCTACACCTTC. Its translation: CASSWRQGTGYTF. Using reference TRBV7-2 and TRBJ1-2 for the parts outside the CDR3, the full variable domain is GAGVSQSPSNKVTEKGKDVELRCDPISGHTALYWYRQSLGQGLEFLIYFQGNSAPDKSGLPSDRFSAERTGGSVSTLTIQRTQQEDSAVYLCASSWRQGTGYTFGSGTRLTVV.

The V call is TRBV4-3, the J call TRBJ1-2, with D possibly matching TRBD1 (5 bases). This CDR3 has 14 residues. Germline CDR1 LGHNA, CDR2 YSLEER. The V and J ends lost 0 bases and 2 bases respectively, with 7 bases between them. CDR3 in amino acids: CASSQDSGNYGYTF. The DNA for the CDR3 is TGCGCCAGCAGCCAAGATTCAGGGAACTATGGCTACACCTTC.

V is TRBV20-1 and J is TRBJ1-3, with D uncertain. The CDR3 extends over 14 amino acids. V lost 0 bases and J lost 0, with 6 bases in between. Per germline, CDR1 DFQATT and CDR2 SNEGSKA (reference sequence). Here the CDR3 reads CSAREAVSGNTIYF. Written as DNA, the CDR3 is TGCAGTGCTAGAGAGGCAGTCTCTGGAAACACCATATATTTT.

CDR3 sequence (DNA): TGTGCCAGCAGCTCCCGTTGGCTATCCTACACCTTC. It codes for CASSSRWLSYTF. The gene calls are TRBV7-2 and TRBJ1-2, with no clear D. Trimming removed 4 bases at V and 10 bases at J, with 13 bases between. This CDR3 is 12 amino acids long. Germline V lookup: CDR1 SGHTA, CDR2 FQGNSA. The full variable domain, in which reference TRBV7-2 and TRBJ1-2 provide the parts outside the CDR3, is GAGVSQSPSNKVTEKGKDVELRCDPISGHTALYWYRQSLGQGLEFLIYFQGNSAPDKSGLPSDRFSAERTGGSVSTLTIQRTQQEDSAVYLCASSSRWLSYTFGSGTRLTVV.

This clonotype occurred many times. The genes are TRBV7-9 and TRBJ1-3; D perhaps matches TRBD1 (5 bases). The CDR3 spans 14 residues. V lost 8 bases and J lost 2, with 13 bases in between. Germline V CDR1 and CDR2: SEHNR, FQNEAQ (reference sequence). The CDR3: CASLGGDAGNTIYF. The CDR3 DNA follows: TGTGCCAGCCTCGGCGGGGACGCTGGAAACACCATATATTTT.

CDR3 DNA: TGTGCCAGCAGCTTAGCTAGCGGGGGACGGGTAGAGACCCAGTACTTC. Encoded protein: CASSLASGGRVETQYF. This chain links TRBV7-2 with TRBJ2-5; TRBD2 agrees at 9 bases. From germline, CDR1 is SGHTA and CDR2 FQGNSA. V trimming: 0 bases; J trimming: 4 bases; junction bases outside the gene matches: 6. This CDR3 spans 16 amino acids. The full variable domain, in which reference TRBV7-2 and TRBJ2-5 provide the parts outside the CDR3, is GAGVSQSPSNKVTEKGKDVELRCDPISGHTALYWYRQSLGQGLEFLIYFQGNSAPDKSGLPSDRFSAERTGGSVSTLTIQRTQQEDSAVYLCASSLASGGRVETQYFGPGTRLLVL.

The sample holds a few counts of this clonotype. The rearrangement links TRBV5-1 to TRBJ2-5; D possibly matches TRBD1 or TRBD2 (6 bases each). Germline CDR1 and CDR2: SGHRS and YFSETQ. Trimming took 6 bases from V and 3 from J, leaving 21 bases between them. This CDR3 spans 16 amino acids. In DNA form, the CDR3 reads TGCGCCAGCAAATCGGGGGCTGCTTTGCCTGAAGAGACCCAGTACTTC. Protein product: CASKSGAALPEETQYF.

The V and J genes are TRBV12-3 or TRBV12-4 and TRBJ1-5; a weak D match, TRBD1 (5 bases). This CDR3 is 15 amino acids long. The germline V and J ends were trimmed by 3 bases and 0 bases, with 9 bases remaining between them. CDR3 nucleotides: TGTGCCAGCAGTTTCGGGGGGAGTAGCAATCAGCCCCAGCATTTT. Translated: CASSFGGSSNQPQHF.

The sample holds a few counts of this clonotype. The V gene is TRBV7-2, the J gene TRBJ1-2, with D perhaps matching TRBD1 (6 bases). This CDR3 is built from 15 residues. The V gene's germline CDR1 is SGHTA and CDR2 FQGNSA. Deletions cut 5 bases from V and 4 bases from J, with 17 bases between. CDR3 nucleotide sequence: TGTGCCAGCAGCGATAGACTCGGGGGCGGCTATGGCTACACCTTC. This sequence encodes CASSDRLGGGYGYTF. Looking up the rest from reference TRBV7-2 and TRBJ1-2 gives the full variable domain: GAGVSQSPSNKVTEKGKDVELRCDPISGHTALYWYRQSLGQGLEFLIYFQGNSAPDKSGLPSDRFSAERTGGSVSTLTIQRTQQEDSAVYLCASSDRLGGGYGYTFGSGTRLTVV.

V is TRBV5-6 and J is TRBJ1-2; no clear D. Germline CDR1 and CDR2: SGHDT and YYEEEE. Trimming cost V 3 bases and J 5 bases, with 14 bases left between them. The CDR3 contains 14 residues. In DNA form, the CDR3 reads TGTGCCAGCAGCTCCCCGGGGAGGTGGTATGGCTACACCTTC. This sequence encodes CASSSPGRWYGYTF.

This chain joins TRBV20-1 and TRBJ1-4; D ambiguous. The germline V gene encodes CDR1 DFQATT and CDR2 SNEGSKA (reference sequence). Trimming left V 3 bases short and J 8 bases short, with 10 bases between. The length of the CDR3 is 12 residues. CDR3: CSASPNGEKLFF. DNA of the CDR3: TGCAGTGCTAGCCCCAATGGAGAAAAACTGTTTTTT.

This sequence joins TRBV24-1 and TRBJ1-1; the match to TRBD1 covers 10 bases. With V trimmed by 7 bases and J by 1 base, 2 bases remained unmatched. The CDR3 extends over 14 amino acids. From germline, CDR1 is KGHDR and CDR2 SFDVKD. The CDR3 sequence is CATSRDRGNTEAFF. CDR3 coding DNA: TGTGCCACCAGCCGGGACAGGGGGAACACTGAAGCTTTCTTT.

This clonotype was detected a few times. J is TRBJ2-7 and V is TRBV28, with 8 nucleotides matching TRBD1. Germline V gene sequence: CDR1 MDHEN, CDR2 SYDVKM. This CDR3 comprises 14 residues. Germline trimming cut 3 bases from V and 7 bases from J; bases unmatched to any gene: 8. The CDR3 DNA sequence: TGTGCCAGCAGTTTTCTGGACAGGGTGAGTGAGCAGTACTTC. It codes for CASSFLDRVSEQYF.

The V call is TRBV29-1, the J call TRBJ2-5; no definite D call. The J call is uncertain, as TRBJ2-7 better fits the DNA end. This CDR3 is 13 amino acids long. Germline V CDR1 and CDR2: SQVTM, ANQGSEA. The CDR3 loop is CSVEQQEPYEQYF. CDR3 sequence (DNA): TGCAGCGTTGAACAGCAGGAGCCCTACGAGCAGTACTTC.

The genes are TRBV10-3 and TRBJ1-2, with D uncertain. CDR1 is ENHRY and CDR2 is SYGVKD in the germline V gene. This CDR3 region has 14 residues. Trimming shortened V by 6 bases and J by 3 bases, and 14 bases separated the two germline ends. The CDR3: CAIRTEISDYGYTF. CDR3 sequence (DNA): TGTGCCATCAGAACCGAAATCAGTGACTATGGCTACACCTTC.

The sample holds a few counts of this clonotype. As DNA, the CDR3 is TGTGCTAGTGGTTTGGGGTCAGGGGAGAAGCCCCAGCATTTT. Amino acid sequence: CASGLGSGEKPQHF. The genes are TRBV12-5 and TRBJ1-5, with a possible D match to TRBD1 (6 bases). This CDR3 is built from 14 residues. Looked up from germline, CDR1 is LGHNT and CDR2 is FRNRAP. V was clipped by 1 base and J by 8 bases, with 12 bases between them.

V gene TRBV6-5 combines with J gene TRBJ1-1, with TRBD1 identical over 7 bases. V gave up 6 bases and J gave up 1 base; unmatched junction bases: 2. The CDR3 sequence is 13 residues long. Germline assignment: CDR1 MNHEY and CDR2 SVGAGI. The CDR3 region is CASRNRGNTEAFF. CDR3 DNA: TGTGCCAGCAGAAACAGGGGGAACACTGAAGCTTTCTTT.

This clonotype was seen a handful of times. The chain uses TRBV20-1 and TRBJ2-6; D is uncertain. The CDR3 extends over 14 amino acids. The ends were cut back, 3 bases at V and 0 bases at J, with 6 bases in the middle. Germline V gives CDR1 DFQATT, CDR2 SNEGSKA (reference sequence). The CDR3 here is CSASQASGANVLTF. The DNA for the CDR3 is TGCAGTGCTAGCCAGGCCTCTGGGGCCAACGTCCTGACTTTC.